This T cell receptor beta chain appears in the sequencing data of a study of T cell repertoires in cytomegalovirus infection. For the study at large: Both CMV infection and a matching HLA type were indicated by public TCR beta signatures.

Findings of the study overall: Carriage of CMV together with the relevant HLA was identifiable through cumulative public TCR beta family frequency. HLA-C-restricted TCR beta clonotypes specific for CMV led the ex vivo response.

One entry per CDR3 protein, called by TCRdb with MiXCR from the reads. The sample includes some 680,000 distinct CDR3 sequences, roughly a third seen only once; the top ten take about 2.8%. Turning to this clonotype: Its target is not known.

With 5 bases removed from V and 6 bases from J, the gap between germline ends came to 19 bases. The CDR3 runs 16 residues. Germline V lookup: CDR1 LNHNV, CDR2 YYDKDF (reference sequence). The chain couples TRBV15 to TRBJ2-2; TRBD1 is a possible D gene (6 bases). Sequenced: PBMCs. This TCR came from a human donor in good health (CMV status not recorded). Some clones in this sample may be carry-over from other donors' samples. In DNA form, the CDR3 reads TGTGCCACCAGCTCCCCCGGACAGCTTGGATCCGGGGAGCTGTTTTTT. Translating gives CATSSPGQLGSGELFF.